This T cell receptor (beta chain) was recorded in a study of OX40 agonist ivuxolimab in advanced cancers. Study overall: Six ivuxolimab dose levels, 0.01 to 10 mg/kg, were given intravenously every 2 weeks.

Some clones are missing from TCRdb's copy, which holds only in-frame ones; the method was immunoSEQ multiplex PCR. This table holds some 70,000 clones, approximately 79% found once. V was cut by 0 bases and J by 1 base, with 9 bases left in between. This CDR3 contains 15 residues. CDR1 and CDR2 from the germline V gene are SGHDT and YYEEEE. Findings and caveats of the study: The antigen specificity of the peripheral T cells (those that were expanded) was not determined.

About this clone itself: What it binds is unknown.

V usage is TRBV5-6 and J usage is TRBJ2-3; D call uncertain. Sample: CD4+ or CD8+ T cells sorted from blood, taken in a trial of the OX40 agonist ivuxolimab. This sequence was found in an adult with an advanced solid tumor such as melanoma, head and neck, liver or kidney cancer. Here the CDR3 DNA reads TGTGCCAGCAGCTTGGTGGGGTTCGGCACAGATACGCAGTATTTT. Amino acids: CASSLVGFGTDTQYF.